Sequencing of this TCR beta chain was carried out in a study of blood T cell repertoires in COVID-19. The overall study: Samples representing acute and convalescent COVID-19 were sourced from the United States, Italy and Spain.

Looked up from germline, CDR1 is SGHTA and CDR2 is FQGTGA. Trimming pared 4 bases from V and 4 bases from J, leaving 17 bases between. This CDR3 is 16 amino acids long. The table came from immunoSEQ multiplex PCR; TCRdb's copy has only in-frame clones and leaves some out. Here the sample spans 47,000 or so clones, roughly 80% being singletons. The receptor was isolated from an older woman with acute or convalescent COVID-19. The sequenced sample was peripheral blood. The V and J genes are TRBV7-3 and TRBJ2-1, with D maybe TRBD1 (5 bases). CDR3 in DNA: TGTGCCAGCAGCTCTCATCCGGTGACAGCTTACAATGAGCAGTTCTTC. Translated: CASSSHPVTAYNEQFF.